This T cell receptor (beta chain) was documented in a study of T cell responses to AZD1222 COVID-19 vaccine (dated by TCRdb to about 2021). In the study overall: Because spike-specific TCR depth and breadth did not differ between the two schedules, AZD1222 recipients who got a second dose at roughly 4 weeks were pooled with those who got a second dose at roughly 12 weeks. TCR sequencing was performed for more than 230 trial participants, of whom about 200 were given two doses of AZD1222 and approximately 25 were given two doses of MenACWY control vaccine. Trial participants were enrolled by age into 18-55, 56-69 and 70-plus year subgroups, with about 150, 27 and 61 TCR-sequenced participants respectively. The research as a whole found: In the small 56-69-year group, the increase in depth fell short of significance, most likely because of low power. Only five or six AZD1222 recipients were SARS-CoV-2 seropositive at baseline, limiting conclusions about previously exposed vaccinees. Reportedly, almost half of the unique spike-specific TCRs recognized epitopes lying outside the regions that are mutated in the B.1.351 and B.1.1.7 variants. Because no day 14 peak-response samples were available, repertoires were characterized only after the peak T cell response. Spike-specific TCR breadth and depth rose significantly after two AZD1222 doses compared with day 0 and with MenACWY recipients. The whole spike protein was spanned by vaccine-associated CD4 TCRs, and dominant responses were seen in regions 160-218 and 743-854. Participants were mostly white British and included more females than males, and it was suggested by the authors that clonal diversity may have been underestimated.

This sample's time point label indicates: baseline before first vaccination. Vaccinee samples came from UK trials COV001 and COV002, including a single-blind randomized controlled phase 2/3 trial of AZD1222 (ChAdOx1 nCoV-19) in healthy adults. Trial participant PBMC samples were collected at day 0 and day 28 after the second dose for TCRbeta chain sequencing. The trim is 5 bases for V and 7 bases for J, with a gap of 8 bases between the germline ends. The CDR3 goes from the cysteine to the phenylalanine over 11 residues. Left in the record is the CDR3 DNA by itself, 33 bases read in frame from the first base. In the germline V gene, CDR1 corresponds to SNHLY and CDR2 to FYNNEI. The CDR3 regions of human TCRbeta chains were analyzed by immunosequencing. The original methods were these. TCRs in the repertoires were matched against a reference library of SARS-CoV-2-specific TCRs that had been generated with the MIRA antigen-specificity platform. Breadth was defined as the fraction of unique TCRs that were SARS-CoV-2-associated, and depth was defined as the fraction of total T cells that were SARS-CoV-2-associated. Using the MIRA data, each spike-specific TCR was mapped to the spike region that the TCR reacts to and placed in a CD4 or CD8 class. Log10-transformed breadth and depth values were compared by one-way ANOVA with Sidak's multiple comparisons tests. TCRdb limited this immuneACCESS table to in-frame rearrangements with V and J called. A share of clones is missing; checked studies link under half to unresolved V genes, and the rest is unexplained. V, J and clone size are those of that table, while D and trimming were read from the DNA. Recorded for this sample are over 100,000 clones; 84% of them occurred a single time. In total, the top ten clones hold roughly 9.5% of the sample.

Note on this clone: This receptor's antigen is unknown. Nothing much larger sits one base from this clone, and base qualities are not available.

The sample was peripheral blood, taken on day 0 of AZD1222 vaccination. In this chain, TRBV2 is recombined with TRBJ1-1; the D gene lacks a confident call. This TCR derives from an adult in good health. CDR3 protein: CASSLGREAFF. Read as DNA, the sequence is TGTGCCAGCAGTTTGGGCCGTGAAGCTTTCTTT. Reference TRBV2 and TRBJ1-1 genes cover what lies past the CDR3, so the full variable domain is EPEVTQTPSHQVTQMGQEVILRCVPISNHLYFYWYRQILGQKVEFLVSFYNNEISEKSEIFDDQFSVERPDGSNFTLKIRSTKLEDSAMYFCASSLGREAFFGQGTRLTVV.